The 5 T cell receptor beta chains below all came from one sample that was sequenced in a study of blood T cell repertoires in COVID-19. Method: immunoSEQ multiplex PCR; TCRdb's copy keeps in-frame clones and lacks some. The repertoire holds some 360,000 clones, with roughly 86% as singletons. The specimen sequenced was peripheral blood. These receptors all come from a woman aged 55-69 years with COVID-19, enrolled during active disease.

This chain uses TRBV3-1 (or the pseudogene TRBV3-2) with TRBJ2-2, with 7 bases matching TRBD1. The CDR3 spans 13 residues. J gave up 4 bases and V 5 bases, and 1 base lay outside the gene matches. Germline-derived CDR1 and CDR2 are LGHDT and YNNKEL (reference sequence). CDR3 region: CASSDRATGELFF. CDR3 nucleotide sequence: TGTGCCAGCAGCGACAGGGCCACCGGGGAGCTGTTTTTT.

This sequence joins TRBV2 and TRBJ1-5; D possibly corresponds to TRBD1 (5 bases). Trimming pared 7 bases from V and 3 bases from J, leaving 16 bases between. Per germline, CDR1 SNHLY and CDR2 FYNNEI. The length of the CDR3 is 15 residues. CDR3 sequence (DNA): TGTGCCAGCACTGGGGGGTGGGGAAACAATCAGCCCCAGCATTTT. This gives the protein CASTGGWGNNQPQHF. The entire variable domain, with the rest obtained from reference TRBV2 and TRBJ1-5, is as follows: EPEVTQTPSHQVTQMGQEVILRCVPISNHLYFYWYRQILGQKVEFLVSFYNNEISEKSEIFDDQFSVERPDGSNFTLKIRSTKLEDSAMYFCASTGGWGNNQPQHFGDGTRLSIL.

This chain joins TRBV7-2 and TRBJ2-2; 7 bases are a match to TRBD1. Germline V CDR1 and CDR2: SGHTA, FQGNSA. The CDR3 has 16 amino acids. With V trimmed by 3 bases and J by 4 bases, 8 bases remained unmatched. The CDR3 here is CASSFFRTGLTGELFF. The DNA for the CDR3 is TGTGCCAGCAGCTTCTTCCGGACAGGTCTCACCGGGGAGCTGTTTTTT.

The chain employs TRBV2 and TRBJ2-7; 7 bases align to TRBD1. Looked up from germline, CDR1 is SNHLY and CDR2 is FYNNEI. V lost 7 bases and J lost 0; bases outside the gene matches: 12. This CDR3 region has 16 residues. The CDR3 DNA is TGTGCCAGCACTCCCCCCGGACAGGCGAGCTCCTACGAGCAGTACTTC. The encoded protein is CASTPPGQASSYEQYF.

The chain joins TRBV5-1 to TRBJ2-7; the match to TRBD1 covers 8 bases. The CDR3 sequence is 15 residues long. With V trimmed by 4 bases and J by 4 bases, 10 bases remained unmatched. Germline V gives CDR1 SGHRS, CDR2 YFSETQ. CDR3 nucleotide sequence: TGCGCCAGCAGCCTGGAGGGGCAGGGGGCATACGAGCAGTACTTC. It codes for CASSLEGQGAYEQYF.